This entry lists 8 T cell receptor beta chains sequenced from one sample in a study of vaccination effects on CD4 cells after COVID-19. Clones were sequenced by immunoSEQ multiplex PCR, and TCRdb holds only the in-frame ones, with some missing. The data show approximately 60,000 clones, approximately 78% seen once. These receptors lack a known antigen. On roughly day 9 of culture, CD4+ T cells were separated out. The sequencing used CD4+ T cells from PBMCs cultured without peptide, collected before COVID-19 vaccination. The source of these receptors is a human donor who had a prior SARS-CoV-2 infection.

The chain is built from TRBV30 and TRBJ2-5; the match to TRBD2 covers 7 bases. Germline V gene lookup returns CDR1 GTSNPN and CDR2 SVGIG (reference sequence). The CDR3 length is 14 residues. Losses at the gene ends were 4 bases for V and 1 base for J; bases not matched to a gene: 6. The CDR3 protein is CAWNRLASQETQYF. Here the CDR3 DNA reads TGTGCCTGGAACAGACTAGCCTCCCAAGAGACCCAGTACTTC.

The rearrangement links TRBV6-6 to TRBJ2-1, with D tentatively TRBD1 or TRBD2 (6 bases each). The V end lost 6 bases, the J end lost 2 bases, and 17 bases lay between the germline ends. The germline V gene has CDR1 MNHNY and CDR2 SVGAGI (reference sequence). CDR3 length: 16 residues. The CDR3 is CASSKQTGRTYNEQFF. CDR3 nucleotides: TGTGCCAGCAGCAAACAAACAGGGAGGACCTACAATGAGCAGTTCTTC.

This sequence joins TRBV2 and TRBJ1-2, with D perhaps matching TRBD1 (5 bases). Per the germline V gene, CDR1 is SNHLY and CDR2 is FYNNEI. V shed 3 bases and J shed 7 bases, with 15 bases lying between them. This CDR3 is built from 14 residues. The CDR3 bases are TGTGCCAGCAGTGAGGTCGGGGGTGGAGCTGGCTACACCTTC. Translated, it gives CASSEVGGGAGYTF.

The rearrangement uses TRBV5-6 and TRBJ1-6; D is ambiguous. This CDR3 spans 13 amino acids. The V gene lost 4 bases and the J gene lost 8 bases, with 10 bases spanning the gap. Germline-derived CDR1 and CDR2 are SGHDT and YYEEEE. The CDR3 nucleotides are TGTGCCAGCAGCCTCACTTCGGATTCACCCCTCCACTTT. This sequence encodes CASSLTSDSPLHF. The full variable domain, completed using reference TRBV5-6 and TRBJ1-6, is DAGVTQSPTHLIKTRGQQVTLRCSPKSGHDTVSWYQQALGQGPQFIFQYYEEEERQRGNFPDRFSGHQFPNYSSELNVNALLLGDSALYLCASSLTSDSPLHFGNGTRLTVT.

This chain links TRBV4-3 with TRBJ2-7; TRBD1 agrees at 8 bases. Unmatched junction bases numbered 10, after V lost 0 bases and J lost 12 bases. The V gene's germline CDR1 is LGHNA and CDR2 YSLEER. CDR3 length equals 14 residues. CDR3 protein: CASSQEQGEQSPYF. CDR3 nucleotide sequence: TGCGCCAGCAGCCAAGAACAGGGGGAGCAAAGTCCGTACTTC.

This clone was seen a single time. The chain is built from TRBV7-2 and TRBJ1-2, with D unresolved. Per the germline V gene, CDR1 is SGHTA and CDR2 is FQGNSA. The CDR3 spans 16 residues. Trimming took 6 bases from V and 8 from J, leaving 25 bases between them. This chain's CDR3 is CASSPRFSPRDSGYTF. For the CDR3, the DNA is TGTGCCAGCAGTCCCAGGTTCAGCCCTCGTGATAGCGGCTACACCTTC.

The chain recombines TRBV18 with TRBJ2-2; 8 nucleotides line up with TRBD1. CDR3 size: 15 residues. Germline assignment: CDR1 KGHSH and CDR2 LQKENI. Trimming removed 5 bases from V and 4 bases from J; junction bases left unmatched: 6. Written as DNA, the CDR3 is TGTGCCAGCTCATCGGACAGGGCGAGCACCGGGGAGCTGTTTTTT. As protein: CASSSDRASTGELFF.

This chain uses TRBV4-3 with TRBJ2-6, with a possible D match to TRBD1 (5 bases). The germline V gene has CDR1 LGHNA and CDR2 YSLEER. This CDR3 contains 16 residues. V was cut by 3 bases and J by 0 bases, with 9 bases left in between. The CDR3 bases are TGCGCCAGCAGCCATGACAGTCACTCTGGGGCCAACGTCCTGACTTTC. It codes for CASSHDSHSGANVLTF.